These 10 T cell receptor beta chains originate from one sample sequenced in a study of T cell clonality in common variable immunodeficiency. Findings and limits, study-wide: Reportedly, TCR beta sequences from common variable immunodeficiency showed fewer deletions and N-nucleotide insertions.

What these receptors recognize is not known. Only in-frame clones appear in the TCRdb table, and some are missing; sequencing was by immunoSEQ multiplex PCR. Recorded here are over 20,000 clones, with no singletons, and the ten leading clones hold 4%. Sequenced sample: peripheral blood mononuclear cells. The receptors were gathered from a human donor with common variable immunodeficiency.

There are a few counts of this clone. The sequenced fragment ends 3 residues before the CDR3 boundary, so the rest is inferred from the germline J gene. The genes are TRBV5-6 and TRBJ2-1, with 7 bases fitting TRBD1. This CDR3 contains 15 residues. CDR1 is SGHDT and CDR2 is YYEEEE in the germline V gene. V lost 2 bases, J lost 8 bases, and 10 bases stayed unmatched. CDR3 loop: CASSLTDRLGDEQFF. CDR3 bases read: TGTGCCAGCAGCTTAACGGACAGGCTAGGGGATGAG.

Concerning this clone itself: The observed sequence ends 3 residues before the CDR3 terminus, with the missing tail filled in from the germline J gene. The chain carries TRBV5-1 and TRBJ2-5; 16 bases align to TRBD2. The junction had 5 bases not matched to a gene; V was cut back by 4 bases and J by 2 bases. Per the germline V gene, CDR1 is SGHRS and CDR2 is YFSETQ. There are 17 residues in the CDR3. CDR3 bases read: TGCGCCAGCAGCCCGGGACTAGCGGGAGGGGGGCAAGAGACC. This translates into CASSPGLAGGGQET. The full CDR3 sequence reads CASSPGLAGGGQETQYF.

To note about this clone: The read terminates 3 residues before the CDR3 end, so the remaining end is supplied by the germline J gene. The V gene is TRBV6-2 or TRBV6-3, the J gene TRBJ2-7; D is possibly TRBD2 (5 bases). CDR1 and CDR2 (germline): MNHEY, SVGEGT. The germline V and J ends were trimmed by 6 bases and 2 bases, with 17 bases remaining between them. The CDR3 sequence is 15 residues long. The CDR3 loop is CASRLGRNLPYEQYF. CDR3 DNA (partial): TGTGCCAGCAGACTAGGCAGAAACCTGCCCTACGAG.

Many counts were recorded for this clone. The read falls 3 residues short of the CDR3 end, and the missing part is taken from the germline J gene. This rearrangement joins TRBV2 to TRBJ2-5, with 11 bases identical to TRBD2. Germline trimming cut 7 bases from V and 4 bases from J; bases unmatched to any gene: 11. Germline CDR1 reads SNHLY; CDR2 reads FYNNEI. The CDR3 length is 16 residues. The CDR3 region is CASKGRSSGRPETQYF. CDR3 bases read: TGTGCCAGCAAAGGGCGATCTAGCGGGAGGCCAGAGACC.

This clone was counted only a few times. The DNA ends 3 residues before the CDR3 does, and the rest of the CDR3 is filled in from the germline J gene. This chain joins TRBV16 and TRBJ1-1; 9 positions agree with TRBD1. Trimming cost V 4 bases and J 4 bases; bases outside gene matches: 4. This CDR3 region has 14 residues. Germline values: CDR1 KGHSY, CDR2 FQNENV. CDR3: CASSRQGDVTEAFF. The CDR3 bases that were read are TGTGCCAGCAGCCGACAGGGGGATGTCACTGAA. The full variable domain, in which reference TRBV16 and TRBJ1-1 provide the parts outside the CDR3, is GEEVAQTPKHLVRGEGQKAKLYCAPIKGHSYVFWYQQVLKNEFKFLISFQNENVFDETGMPKERFSAKCLPNSPCSLEIQATKLEDSAVYFCASSRQGDVTEAFFGQGTRLTVV.

This clone is categorized as medium-sized. The sequenced fragment ends 3 residues before the CDR3 boundary, so the rest is inferred from the germline J gene. The V and J genes are TRBV5-1 and TRBJ1-1; tentatively, D is TRBD1 (5 bases). This CDR3 has 14 residues. V gave up 4 bases and J gave up 4 bases, with 14 bases separating them. In germline, CDR1 is SGHRS, CDR2 YFSETQ. CDR3 DNA (partial): TGCGCCAGCAGCCAAGAAACAGGAGTCACTGAA. Its translation is CASSQETGVTE. The CDR3 reads in full as CASSQETGVTEAFF.

At least ten counts were recorded for this clone. From the germline J gene comes the end of the CDR3, since the read stops 3 residues before it. This rearrangement joins TRBV6-2 or TRBV6-3 to TRBJ2-7; 8 bases agree with TRBD2. V gave up 8 bases and J gave up 3 bases; unmatched junction bases: 18. The CDR3 sequence is 17 residues long. The germline V gene encodes CDR1 MNHEY and CDR2 SVGEGT. The CDR3 loop is CASGNSAGGPHRYEQYF. The CDR3 DNA, read in part, is TGTGCCAGCGGCAACTCGGCGGGAGGACCTCACCGCTACGAG.

The sample holds many counts of this clone. The read ends 3 residues before the CDR3 terminus; that terminus is restored from the germline J gene. The rearrangement links TRBV4-2 to TRBJ2-3, with a possible D match to TRBD2 (5 bases). The CDR3 covers 14 residues. CDR1 is LGHNA and CDR2 is YNFKEQ in the germline V gene. Trimming removed 4 bases at V and 6 bases at J, with 14 bases between. The CDR3 DNA, read in part, is TGTGCCAGCAGCCCCACGTTAACTAGGGATACG. Translation: CASSPTLTRDT. The whole CDR3 protein reads CASSPTLTRDTQYF.

Details on this clone: From the germline J gene comes the end of the CDR3, since the read stops 3 residues before it. The rearrangement joins TRBV7-9 to TRBJ2-5, with TRBD1 matching 9 bases. Germline V gene data show CDR1 as SEHNR and CDR2 as FQNEAQ (reference sequence). Germline trimming cut 6 bases from V and 1 base from J; bases unmatched to any gene: 6. This CDR3 spans 15 amino acids. CDR3 DNA, as far as it was read: TGTGCCAGCAGATTCGGACAGGGGCGCCAAGAGACC. Its translation: CASRFGQGRQET. The CDR3 in full is CASRFGQGRQETQYF.

This clone has a count of ten or more. Read data end 3 residues before the CDR3 end; the end is taken from the germline J gene. This chain uses TRBV10-1 with TRBJ2-7; TRBD1 is a possible D gene (5 bases). The V and J ends lost 3 bases and 4 bases respectively, with 7 bases between them. The CDR3 is 12 amino acids. Germline V gene data show CDR1 as WNHNN and CDR2 as SYGVQD (reference sequence). CDR3 sequence reads: CASSDRDYEQYF. The part of the CDR3 DNA that was read is TGCGCCAGCAGTGACAGGGATTACGAG.